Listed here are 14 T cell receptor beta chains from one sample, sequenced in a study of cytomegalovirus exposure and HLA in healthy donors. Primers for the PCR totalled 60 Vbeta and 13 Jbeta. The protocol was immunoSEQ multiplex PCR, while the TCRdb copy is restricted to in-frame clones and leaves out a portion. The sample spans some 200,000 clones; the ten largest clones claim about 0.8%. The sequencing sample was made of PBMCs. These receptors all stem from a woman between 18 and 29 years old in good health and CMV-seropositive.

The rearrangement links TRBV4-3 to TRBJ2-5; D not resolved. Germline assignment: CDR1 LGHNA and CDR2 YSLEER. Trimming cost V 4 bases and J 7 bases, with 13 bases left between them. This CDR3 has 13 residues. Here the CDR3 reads CASSLGPESTQYF. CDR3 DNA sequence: TGCGCCAGCAGCCTGGGCCCAGAATCGACCCAGTACTTC.

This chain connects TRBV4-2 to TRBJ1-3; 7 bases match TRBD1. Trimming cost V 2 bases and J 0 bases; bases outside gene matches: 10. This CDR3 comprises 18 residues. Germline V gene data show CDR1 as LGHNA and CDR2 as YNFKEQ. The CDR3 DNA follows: TGTGCCAGCAGCCAACCCCCCGGAGGGACAGTCTCTGGAAACACCATATATTTT. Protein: CASSQPPGGTVSGNTIYF.

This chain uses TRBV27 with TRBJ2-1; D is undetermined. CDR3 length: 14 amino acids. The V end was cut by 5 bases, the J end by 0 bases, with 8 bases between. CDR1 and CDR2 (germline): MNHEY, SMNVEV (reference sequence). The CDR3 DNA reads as TGTGCCAGCAGTGAGCAAAGCTCCTACAATGAGCAGTTCTTC. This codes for CASSEQSSYNEQFF.

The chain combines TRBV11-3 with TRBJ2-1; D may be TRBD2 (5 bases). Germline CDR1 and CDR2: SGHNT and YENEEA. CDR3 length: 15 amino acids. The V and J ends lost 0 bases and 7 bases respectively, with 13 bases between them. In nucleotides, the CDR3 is TGTGCCAGCAGCTTAGAGGGTAGCGCTAGTAATGAGCAGTTCTTC. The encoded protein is CASSLEGSASNEQFF.

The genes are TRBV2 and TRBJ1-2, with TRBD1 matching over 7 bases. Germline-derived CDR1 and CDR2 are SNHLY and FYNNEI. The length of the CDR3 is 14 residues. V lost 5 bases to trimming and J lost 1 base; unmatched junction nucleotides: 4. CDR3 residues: CASSPYRGNYGYTF. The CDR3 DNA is TGTGCCAGCAGTCCTTACAGGGGTAACTATGGCTACACCTTC. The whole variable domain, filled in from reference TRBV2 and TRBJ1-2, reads EPEVTQTPSHQVTQMGQEVILRCVPISNHLYFYWYRQILGQKVEFLVSFYNNEISEKSEIFDDQFSVERPDGSNFTLKIRSTKLEDSAMYFCASSPYRGNYGYTFGSGTRLTVV.

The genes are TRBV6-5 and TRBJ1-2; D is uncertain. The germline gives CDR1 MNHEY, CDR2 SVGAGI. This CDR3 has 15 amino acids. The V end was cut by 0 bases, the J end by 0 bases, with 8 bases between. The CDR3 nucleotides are TGTGCCAGCAGTTACTCTCCAGGATCTAACTATGGCTACACCTTC. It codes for CASSYSPGSNYGYTF.

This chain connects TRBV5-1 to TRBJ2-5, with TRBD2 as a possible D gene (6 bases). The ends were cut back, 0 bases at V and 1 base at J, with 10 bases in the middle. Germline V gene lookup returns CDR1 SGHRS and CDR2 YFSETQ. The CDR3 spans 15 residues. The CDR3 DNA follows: TGCGCCAGCAGCTTGGGTTCTAGCGCCCAAGAGACCCAGTACTTC. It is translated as CASSLGSSAQETQYF.

CDR3 sequence reads: CASSLGRDYEQYF. Written as DNA, the CDR3 is TGTGCCAGCAGCTTAGGGCGGGACTACGAGCAGTACTTC. The chain combines TRBV7-2 with TRBJ2-7; a possible D gene is TRBD2 (6 bases). CDR3 length equals 13 residues. Trimming removed 1 base from V and 3 bases from J, with 7 bases in between. CDR1 is SGHTA, CDR2 FQGNSA, per germline.

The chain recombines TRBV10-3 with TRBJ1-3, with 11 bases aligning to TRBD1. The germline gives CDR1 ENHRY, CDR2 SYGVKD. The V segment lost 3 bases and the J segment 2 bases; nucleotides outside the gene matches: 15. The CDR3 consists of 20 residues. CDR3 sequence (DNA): TGTGCCATCAGTGATAGAAAGGGACAGGGGGTCGCCTGGGCTGGAAACACCATATATTTT. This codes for CAISDRKGQGVAWAGNTIYF.

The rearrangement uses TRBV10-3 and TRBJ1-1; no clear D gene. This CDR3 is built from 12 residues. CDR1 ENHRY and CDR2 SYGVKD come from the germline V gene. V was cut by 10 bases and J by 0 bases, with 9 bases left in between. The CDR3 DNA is TGTGCCAGCAGGTCTCTGAACACTGAAGCTTTCTTT. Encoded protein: CASRSLNTEAFF.

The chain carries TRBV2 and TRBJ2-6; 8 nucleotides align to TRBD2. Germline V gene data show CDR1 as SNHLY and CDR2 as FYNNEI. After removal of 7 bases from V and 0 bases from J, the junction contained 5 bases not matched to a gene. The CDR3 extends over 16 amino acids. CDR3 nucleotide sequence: TGTGCCAGCACAACCCGGGGGGGCTCTGGGGCCAACGTCCTGACTTTC. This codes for CASTTRGGSGANVLTF.

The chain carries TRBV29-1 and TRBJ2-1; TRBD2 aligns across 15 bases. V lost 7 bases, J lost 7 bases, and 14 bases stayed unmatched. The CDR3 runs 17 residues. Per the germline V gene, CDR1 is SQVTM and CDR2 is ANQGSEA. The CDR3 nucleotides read TGCAGCGCCTTACCCGGGACTAGCGGGAGGAAGGGGAATGAGCAGTTCTTC. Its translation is CSALPGTSGRKGNEQFF.

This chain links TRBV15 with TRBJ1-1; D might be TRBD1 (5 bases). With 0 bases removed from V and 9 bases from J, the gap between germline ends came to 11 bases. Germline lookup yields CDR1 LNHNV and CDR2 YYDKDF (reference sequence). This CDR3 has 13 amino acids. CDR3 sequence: CATSRDLQGKAFF. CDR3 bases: TGTGCCACCAGCAGAGATCTTCAGGGAAAAGCTTTCTTT.

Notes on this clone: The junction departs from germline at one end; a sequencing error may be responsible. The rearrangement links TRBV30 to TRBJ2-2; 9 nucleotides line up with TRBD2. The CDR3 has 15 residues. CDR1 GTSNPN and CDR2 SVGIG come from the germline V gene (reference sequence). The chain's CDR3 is CAGSVGRGGTGELFF. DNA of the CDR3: TGTGCCGGGAGTGTAGGGCGGGGGGGGACCGGGGAGCTGTTTTTT.